This T cell receptor beta chain was found in a study of T cell responses to AZD1222 COVID-19 vaccine. Second doses at about 4 or about 12 weeks were pooled. Sequencing was performed with immunoSEQ multiplex PCR; in TCRdb, only in-frame clones are kept and a portion is missing. The repertoire holds about 89,000 clones, with 70% to 90% as singletons. CDR1 and CDR2 (germline): GTSNPN, SVGIG (reference sequence). The CDR3 runs to 12 residues. V lost 7 bases and J 6 bases, leaving 15 bases between the germline ends. This clone appeared once. Its antigen remains unidentified. Study-wide results and caveats: Breadth and depth of Spike-specific TCRs rose after two AZD1222 doses.

This clonotype was sampled from an adult who received the AZD1222 COVID-19 vaccine. The sample here was peripheral blood, taken 28 days after the second AZD1222 dose. The chain uses TRBV30 and TRBJ1-1; no clear D. For the CDR3, the DNA is TGTGCCTACCAGAGGGTCGGGCCTGAAGCTTTCTTT. Residues: CAYQRVGPEAFF.